This T cell receptor beta chain was found in a study of blood T cells in healthy people across ages. Study-level findings and limits: PBMC samples, being unsorted, prevented any conclusive comparison of naive and antigen-experienced cells.

For the second PCR, which ran for 7 to 11 cycles, a sample-barcoded 5' primer and a J-beta primer mix were used. TCRdb independently ran MiXCR on the 5' RACE reads; one entry per CDR3 protein. This sample has about 570,000 distinct CDR3 sequences; 25% to 30% occur once, and the top ten carry about 18%. The study drew donors from healthy Caucasian individuals in Russia aged roughly 6 to 100. About this clonotype itself: Its antigen is as yet unknown. This may stem from a read error, because a much larger clone lies one nucleotide away. The CDR3 ends on some other residue instead of the conserved phenylalanine or tryptophan, so this is likely a read error.

Germline lookup yields CDR1 LGHDT and CDR2 YNNKEL (reference sequence). The V gene lost 0 bases and the J gene lost 6 bases, with 14 bases spanning the gap. This CDR3 contains 15 residues. Sample: blood. The clonotype originates from a woman aged 70-85 years in good health. The J gene is TRBJ1-1, the V gene TRBV3-1; D perhaps matches TRBD1 (5 bases). DNA for the CDR3: TGTGCCAGCAGCCAAGAGGGGTTGGGGGTGGCTGAAGCTTTCCTT. Amino acid sequence: CASSQEGLGVAEAFL.